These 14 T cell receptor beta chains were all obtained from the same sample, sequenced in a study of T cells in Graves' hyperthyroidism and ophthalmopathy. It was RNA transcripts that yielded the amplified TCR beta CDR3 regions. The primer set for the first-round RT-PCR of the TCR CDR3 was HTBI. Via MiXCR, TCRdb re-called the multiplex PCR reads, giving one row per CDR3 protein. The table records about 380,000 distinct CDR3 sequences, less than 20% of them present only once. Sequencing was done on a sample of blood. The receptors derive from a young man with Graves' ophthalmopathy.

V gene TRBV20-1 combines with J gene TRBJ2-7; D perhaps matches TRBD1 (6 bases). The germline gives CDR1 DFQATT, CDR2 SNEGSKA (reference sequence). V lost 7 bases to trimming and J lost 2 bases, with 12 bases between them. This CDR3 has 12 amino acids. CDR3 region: CSGRQAAYEQYF. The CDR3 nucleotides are TGCAGTGGCCGACAGGCCGCCTACGAGCAGTACTTC.

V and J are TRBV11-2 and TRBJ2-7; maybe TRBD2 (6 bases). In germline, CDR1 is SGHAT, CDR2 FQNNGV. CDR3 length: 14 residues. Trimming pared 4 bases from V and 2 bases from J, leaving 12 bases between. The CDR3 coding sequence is TGTGCCAGCAGCTCTCCGGGAGCCGCCTACGAGCAGTACTTC. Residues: CASSSPGAAYEQYF.

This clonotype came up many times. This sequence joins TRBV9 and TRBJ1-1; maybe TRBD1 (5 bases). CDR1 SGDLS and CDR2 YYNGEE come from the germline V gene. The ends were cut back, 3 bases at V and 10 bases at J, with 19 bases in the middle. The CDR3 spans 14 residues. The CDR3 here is CASSADRDSDAAFF. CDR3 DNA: TGTGCCAGCAGCGCTGACCGGGACTCCGACGCAGCTTTCTTT. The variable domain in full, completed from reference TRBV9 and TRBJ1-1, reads DSGVTQTPKHLITATGQRVTLRCSPRSGDLSVYWYQQSLDQGLQFLIQYYNGEERAKGNILERFSAQQFPDLHSELNLSSLELGDSALYFCASSADRDSDAAFFGQGTRLTVV.

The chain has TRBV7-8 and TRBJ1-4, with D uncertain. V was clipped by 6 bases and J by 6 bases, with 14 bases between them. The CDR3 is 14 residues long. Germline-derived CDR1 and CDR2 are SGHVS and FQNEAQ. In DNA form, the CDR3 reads TGTGCCAGCAGAAACAGCCCGCCGTATGAAAAACTGTTTTTT. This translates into CASRNSPPYEKLFF.

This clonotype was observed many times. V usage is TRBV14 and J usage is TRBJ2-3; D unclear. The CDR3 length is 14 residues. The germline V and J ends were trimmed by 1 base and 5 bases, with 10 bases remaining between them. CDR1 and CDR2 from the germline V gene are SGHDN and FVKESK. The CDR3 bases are TGTGCCAGCAGCCAAGCCCCTCGCGGAGATACGCAGTATTTT. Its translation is CASSQAPRGDTQYF.

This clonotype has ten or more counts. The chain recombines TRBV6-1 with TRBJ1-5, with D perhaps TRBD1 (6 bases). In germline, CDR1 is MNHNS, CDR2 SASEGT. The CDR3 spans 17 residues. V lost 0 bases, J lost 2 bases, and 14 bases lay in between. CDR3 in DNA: TGTGCCAGCAGTGAAGCGCCGCCGGGGGGGCGCAATCAGCCCCAGCATTTT. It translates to CASSEAPPGGRNQPQHF.

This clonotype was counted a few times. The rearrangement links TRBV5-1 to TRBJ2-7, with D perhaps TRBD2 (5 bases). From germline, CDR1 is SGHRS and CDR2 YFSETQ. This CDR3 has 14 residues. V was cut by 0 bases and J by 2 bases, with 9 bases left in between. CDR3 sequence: CASSLAGSAYEQYF. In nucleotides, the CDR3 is TGCGCCAGCAGCTTGGCGGGGTCCGCCTACGAGCAGTACTTC.

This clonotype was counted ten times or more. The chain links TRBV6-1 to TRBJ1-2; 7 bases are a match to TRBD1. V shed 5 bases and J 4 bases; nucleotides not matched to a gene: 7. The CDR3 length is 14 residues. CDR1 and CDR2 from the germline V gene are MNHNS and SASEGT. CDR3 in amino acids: CASSTRGGAYGYTF. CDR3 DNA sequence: TGTGCCAGCAGTACCAGGGGGGGCGCCTATGGCTACACCTTC.

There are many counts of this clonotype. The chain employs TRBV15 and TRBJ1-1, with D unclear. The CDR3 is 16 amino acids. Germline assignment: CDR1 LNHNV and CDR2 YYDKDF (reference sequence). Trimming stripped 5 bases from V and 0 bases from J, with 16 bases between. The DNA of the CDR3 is TGTGCCACCAGCTTAAGGACGCGATCTGTGAACACTGAAGCTTTCTTT. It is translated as CATSLRTRSVNTEAFF.

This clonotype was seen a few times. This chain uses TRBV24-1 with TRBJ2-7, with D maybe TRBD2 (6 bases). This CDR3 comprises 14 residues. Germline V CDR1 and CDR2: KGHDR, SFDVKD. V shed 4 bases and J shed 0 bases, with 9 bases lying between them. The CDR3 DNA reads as TGTGCCACCAGTGAGGAGGGGACCTCCTACGAGCAGTACTTC. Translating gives CATSEEGTSYEQYF.

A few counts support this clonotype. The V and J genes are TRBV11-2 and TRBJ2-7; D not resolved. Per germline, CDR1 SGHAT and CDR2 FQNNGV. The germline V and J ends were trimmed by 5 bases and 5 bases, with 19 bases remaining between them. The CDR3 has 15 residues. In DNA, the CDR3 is TGTGCCAGCAGCCCTTTACGAATAAACAGCCACGAGCAGTACTTC. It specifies CASSPLRINSHEQYF. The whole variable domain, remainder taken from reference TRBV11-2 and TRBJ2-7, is EAGVAQSPRYKIIEKRQSVAFWCNPISGHATLYWYQQILGQGPKLLIQFQNNGVVDDSQLPKDRFSAERLKGVDSTLKIQPAKLEDSAVYLCASSPLRINSHEQYFGPGTRLTVT.

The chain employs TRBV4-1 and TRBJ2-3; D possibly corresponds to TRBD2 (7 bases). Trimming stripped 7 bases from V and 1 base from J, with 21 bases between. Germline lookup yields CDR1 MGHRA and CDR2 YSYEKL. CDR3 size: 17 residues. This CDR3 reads CASNTEGGGGGTDTQYF. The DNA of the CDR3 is TGCGCCAGCAATACTGAGGGGGGCGGGGGTGGCACAGATACGCAGTATTTT.

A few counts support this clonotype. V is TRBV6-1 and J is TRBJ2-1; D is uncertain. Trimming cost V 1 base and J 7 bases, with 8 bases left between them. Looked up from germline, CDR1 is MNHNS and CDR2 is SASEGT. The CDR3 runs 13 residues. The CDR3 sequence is CASSEGWLNEQFF. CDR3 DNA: TGTGCCAGCAGTGAAGGATGGCTAAATGAGCAGTTCTTC.

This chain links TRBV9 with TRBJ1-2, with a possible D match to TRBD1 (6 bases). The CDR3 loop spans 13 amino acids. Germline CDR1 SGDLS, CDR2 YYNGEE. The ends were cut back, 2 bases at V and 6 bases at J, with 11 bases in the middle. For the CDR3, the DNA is TGTGCCAGCAGCGTTACAGGGTCGGATGGCTACACCTTC. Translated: CASSVTGSDGYTF.